Here is one T cell receptor (beta chain) with its context. The sample belongs to a study of blood T cell repertoires in COVID-19. Study-wide context: Acute and convalescent COVID-19 samples came from the United States, Italy and Spain. The cDNA or gDNA used as material had been derived from T cells, B-cell-depleted T cells, or PBMCs.

V was trimmed by 0 bases and J by 2 bases, leaving 10 bases between them. Germline-derived CDR1 and CDR2 are SGDLS and YYNGEE. The CDR3 spans 15 residues. Original methodology: Reference gene primer amplification yielded estimated nucleated cell counts. TCRdb keeps only in-frame clones here, not all; method: immunoSEQ multiplex PCR. Clone size and the V and J calls come from that table; the DNA yielded D and trimming. The sample has fewer than 80,000 clones; about 76% are singletons. The clonotype was recovered from a human donor in a cohort sampled during active COVID-19. The V call is TRBV9, the J call TRBJ2-3; a possible D gene is TRBD2 (5 bases). The sequenced sample consisted of peripheral blood. CDR3 bases: TGTGCCAGCAGCGTAGGGCTAGCCGCCACAGATACGCAGTATTTT. This gives the protein CASSVGLAATDTQYF.